Here is one T cell receptor (beta chain) with its context. Antigen: not known. TCRdb itself ran the reads through MiXCR, one entry per CDR3 protein. This table has some 560,000 distinct CDR3 sequences, 40% appearing once. Trimming shortened V by 4 bases and J by 7 bases, and 14 bases separated the two germline ends. Germline V CDR1 and CDR2: SGHTA, FQGNSA. The length of the CDR3 is 13 residues. This specimen belongs to a study of T cell repertoires in cytomegalovirus infection. Study findings and constraints: CMV-specific HLA-C-restricted TCR beta clonotypes dominated the ex vivo response.

Source: cultured PBMCs, taken from culture after CMV antigen stimulation. The TCR was taken from a human donor in good health (CMV status not recorded). Some clones in this sample may be carry-over from other donors' samples. The chain links TRBV7-2 to TRBJ2-7, with a tentative D call TRBD2 (6 bases). This CDR3 is CASSSNMAGEQYF. DNA for the CDR3: TGTGCCAGCAGCTCGAACATGGCGGGGGAGCAGTACTTC. Looking up the rest from reference TRBV7-2 and TRBJ2-7 gives the full variable domain: GAGVSQSPSNKVTEKGKDVELRCDPISGHTALYWYRQSLGQGLEFLIYFQGNSAPDKSGLPSDRFSAERTGGSVSTLTIQRTQQEDSAVYLCASSSNMAGEQYFGPGTRLTVT.